The rows below give T cell receptor beta chains drawn from one sample of a study of T cells in Graves' hyperthyroidism and ophthalmopathy. Using its own MiXCR run on the multiplex PCR reads, TCRdb lists one record per CDR3 protein. The top ten hold roughly 30% of the sample, which has around 200,000 distinct CDR3 sequences, approximately 17% seen once. The sample consisted of blood. These receptors were collected from a woman in her 50s with Graves' hyperthyroidism. CDR3s include the opening cysteine and the closing phenylalanine or tryptophan. Each record gives: clone size, CDR3 length, D gene, V gene, J gene, CDR3 protein, CDR3 DNA. The D gene is left open where the match is weak. Not all rows give a size; the values are once, few, many and, for expanded clones, a class.

abundance: few
len: 14
d_gene: NA
v_gene: TRBV18
j_gene: TRBJ1-1
CDR3aa: CASSSEGRNTEAFF
CDR3nt: TGTGCCAGCTCGTCGGAGGGCAGGAACACTGAAGCTTTCTTT

abundance: many
len: 19
d_gene: TRBD1
v_gene: TRBV28
j_gene: TRBJ1-5
CDR3aa: CASRYSDRGDHYSNQPQHF
CDR3nt: TGTGCCAGCAGATATTCGGACAGGGGCGACCATTATAGCAATCAGCCCCAGCATTTT

abundance: many
len: 14
d_gene: NA
v_gene: TRBV6-1
j_gene: TRBJ1-6
CDR3aa: CASSQQRGNSPLHF
CDR3nt: TGTGCCAGCAGTCAACAAAGGGGGAATTCACCCCTCCACTTT

abundance: many
len: 14
d_gene: NA
v_gene: TRBV7-3
j_gene: TRBJ1-3
CDR3aa: CASSLGTSGNTIYF
CDR3nt: TGTGCCAGCAGCTTGGGGACATCTGGAAACACCATATATTTT

abundance: many
len: 17
d_gene: TRBD1
v_gene: TRBV5-1
j_gene: TRBJ2-2
CDR3aa: CASSFSIRTGGTGELFF
CDR3nt: TGCGCCAGCAGCTTTAGCATAAGGACAGGCGGCACCGGGGAGCTGTTTTTT

abundance: many
len: 14
d_gene: NA
v_gene: TRBV6-2/TRBV6-3
j_gene: TRBJ1-2
CDR3aa: CASSAGEGAGGYTF
CDR3nt: TGTGCCAGCAGCGCCGGAGAAGGGGCTGGTGGCTACACCTTC

abundance: NA
len: 15
d_gene: NA
v_gene: TRBV30
j_gene: TRBJ1-2
CDR3aa: CAWSVPVIGGYGYTF
CDR3nt: TGTGCCTGGAGTGTACCGGTAATTGGGGGTTATGGCTACACCTTC

abundance: many
len: 14
d_gene: NA
v_gene: TRBV28
j_gene: TRBJ2-5
CDR3aa: CASSDLGLGETQYF
CDR3nt: TGTGCCAGCAGTGATCTGGGTCTAGGAGAGACCCAGTACTTC

abundance: many
len: 15
d_gene: NA
v_gene: TRBV9
j_gene: TRBJ1-1
CDR3aa: CASSPGRTRNTEAFF
CDR3nt: TGTGCCAGCAGCCCGGGAAGGACCAGGAACACTGAAGCTTTCTTT

abundance: many
len: 17
d_gene: NA
v_gene: TRBV27
j_gene: TRBJ2-1
CDR3aa: CASNTHLSHSSYNEQFF
CDR3nt: TGTGCCAGCAATACCCATCTCTCTCACAGCTCCTACAATGAGCAGTTCTTC

abundance: few
len: 11
d_gene: NA
v_gene: TRBV5-8
j_gene: TRBJ1-2
CDR3aa: CASSRSIGLTF
CDR3nt: TGTGCCAGCAGCCGTTCCATTGGTTTGACCTTC

abundance: NA
len: 15
d_gene: NA
v_gene: TRBV25-1
j_gene: TRBJ1-4
CDR3aa: CASSEYQGLMEKLFF
CDR3nt: TGTGCCAGCAGTGAATACCAGGGTTTAATGGAAAAACTGTTTTTT

abundance: few
len: 15
d_gene: TRBD1
v_gene: TRBV6-1
j_gene: TRBJ1-1
CDR3aa: CASSDGQGLNTEAFF
CDR3nt: TGTGCCAGCAGTGACGGACAGGGGTTGAACACTGAAGCTTTCTTT

abundance: many
len: 15
d_gene: NA
v_gene: TRBV27
j_gene: TRBJ2-1
CDR3aa: CASSFLPPSYNEQFF
CDR3nt: TGTGCCAGCAGTTTCCTCCCTCCTTCCTACAATGAGCAGTTCTTC

abundance: many
len: 15
d_gene: NA
v_gene: TRBV7-2
j_gene: TRBJ2-7
CDR3aa: CASTIWGARSYEQYF
CDR3nt: TGTGCCAGCACCATTTGGGGGGCCCGCTCCTACGAGCAGTACTTC

abundance: many
len: 14
d_gene: NA
v_gene: TRBV4-3
j_gene: TRBJ1-5
CDR3aa: CASSQEGGAQPQHF
CDR3nt: TGCGCCAGCAGCCAAGAAGGGGGAGCTCAGCCCCAGCATTTT

abundance: many
len: 13
d_gene: NA
v_gene: TRBV19
j_gene: TRBJ1-3
CDR3aa: CASNLGVGNTIYF
CDR3nt: TGTGCCAGTAATTTGGGCGTTGGAAACACCATATATTTT

abundance: NA
len: 16
d_gene: NA
v_gene: TRBV6-1
j_gene: TRBJ1-6
CDR3aa: CASSGLGQLGDSPLHF
CDR3nt: TGTGCCAGCAGTGGCCTTGGACAGTTGGGAGATTCACCCCTCCACTTT

abundance: NA
len: 15
d_gene: TRBD2
v_gene: TRBV28
j_gene: TRBJ2-3
CDR3aa: CASSFVSGRADTQYF
CDR3nt: TGTGCCAGCAGTTTCGTGAGCGGGAGGGCAGATACGCAGTATTTT

abundance: many
len: 13
d_gene: TRBD1
v_gene: TRBV10-2
j_gene: TRBJ2-5
CDR3aa: CASHRGRQETQYF
CDR3nt: TGCGCCTCTCACAGGGGGCGGCAAGAGACCCAGTACTTC

abundance: NA
len: 16
d_gene: NA
v_gene: TRBV7-2
j_gene: TRBJ2-1
CDR3aa: CASSTRGSPTYNEQFF
CDR3nt: TGTGCCAGCAGTACGCGTGGAAGCCCTACCTACAATGAGCAGTTCTTC

abundance: many
len: 17
d_gene: TRBD1
v_gene: TRBV20-1
j_gene: TRBJ1-1
CDR3aa: CSARVPGQGLLNTEAFF
CDR3nt: TGCAGTGCTAGAGTACCGGGACAGGGGTTGCTGAACACTGAAGCTTTCTTT

abundance: many
len: 15
d_gene: NA
v_gene: TRBV14
j_gene: TRBJ2-2
CDR3aa: CASSQDVGGPRELFF
CDR3nt: TGTGCCAGCAGCCAAGATGTCGGGGGTCCGAGGGAGCTGTTTTTT

abundance: many
len: 15
d_gene: TRBD1
v_gene: TRBV11-2
j_gene: TRBJ2-2
CDR3aa: CASSWTGGYTGELFF
CDR3nt: TGTGCCAGCAGCTGGACAGGGGGGTACACCGGGGAGCTGTTTTTT

abundance: few
len: 19
d_gene: TRBD2
v_gene: TRBV5-1
j_gene: TRBJ2-6
CDR3aa: CASSLGGAGAVSGANVLTF
CDR3nt: TGCGCCAGCAGCTTGGGGGGAGCGGGGGCCGTCTCTGGGGCCAACGTCCTGACTTTC

abundance: many
len: 13
d_gene: NA
v_gene: TRBV10-2
j_gene: TRBJ2-1
CDR3aa: CASTPRLVNEQFF
CDR3nt: TGCGCCAGCACCCCGAGGCTAGTTAATGAGCAGTTCTTC

abundance: few
len: 16
d_gene: NA
v_gene: TRBV4-3
j_gene: TRBJ1-2
CDR3aa: CASSQDSQGSNYGYTF
CDR3nt: TGCGCCAGCAGCCAAGATAGTCAGGGATCTAACTATGGCTACACCTTC

abundance: many
len: 17
d_gene: TRBD1
v_gene: TRBV6-1
j_gene: TRBJ1-2
CDR3aa: CASRPHSGGSANYGYTF
CDR3nt: TGTGCCAGCAGACCACACTCAGGGGGCTCAGCTAACTATGGCTACACCTTC

abundance: many
len: 14
d_gene: NA
v_gene: TRBV18
j_gene: TRBJ2-5
CDR3aa: CASSPPEGSETQYF
CDR3nt: TGTGCCAGCTCCCCCCCTGAGGGGTCGGAGACCCAGTACTTC

abundance: NA
len: 15
d_gene: NA
v_gene: TRBV7-3
j_gene: TRBJ1-1
CDR3aa: CASSLTVSGGSEAFF
CDR3nt: TGTGCCAGCAGCTTAACAGTCTCGGGGGGGTCTGAAGCTTTCTTT

abundance: many
len: 10
d_gene: NA
v_gene: TRBV2
j_gene: TRBJ2-7
CDR3aa: CASSAGKQYF
CDR3nt: TGTGCCAGCAGTGCCGGCAAGCAGTACTTC

abundance: few
len: 14
d_gene: NA
v_gene: TRBV20-1
j_gene: TRBJ1-3
CDR3aa: CSAREGGVGNTIYF
CDR3nt: TGCAGTGCTAGAGAGGGGGGGGTCGGAAACACCATATATTTT

abundance: many
len: 15
d_gene: NA
v_gene: TRBV28
j_gene: TRBJ2-7
CDR3aa: CASSLYGTSATEQYF
CDR3nt: TGTGCCAGCAGTTTATATGGGACAAGTGCTACCGAGCAGTACTTC

abundance: many
len: 13
d_gene: TRBD1
v_gene: TRBV13
j_gene: TRBJ2-5
CDR3aa: CASSLRGPETQYF
CDR3nt: TGTGCCAGCAGCTTAAGGGGGCCGGAGACCCAGTACTTC

abundance: many
len: 15
d_gene: TRBD2
v_gene: TRBV7-3
j_gene: TRBJ2-1
CDR3aa: CASSLRAGGPNEQFF
CDR3nt: TGTGCCAGCAGCTTAAGAGCGGGGGGGCCCAATGAGCAGTTCTTC

abundance: NA
len: 14
d_gene: NA
v_gene: TRBV9
j_gene: TRBJ2-1
CDR3aa: CASSVTTRAGEQFF
CDR3nt: TGTGCCAGCAGCGTGACGACTAGAGCGGGTGAGCAGTTCTTC

abundance: NA
len: 14
d_gene: NA
v_gene: TRBV28
j_gene: TRBJ2-7
CDR3aa: CASSLRRDLDEQYF
CDR3nt: TGTGCCAGCAGTTTACGGCGGGATCTCGACGAGCAGTACTTC

abundance: NA
len: 16
d_gene: TRBD2
v_gene: TRBV6-2/TRBV6-3
j_gene: TRBJ2-3
CDR3aa: CASLPIAGGSGDTQYF
CDR3nt: TGTGCCAGCCTCCCCATAGCGGGGGGGTCAGGAGATACGCAGTATTTT

abundance: NA
len: 17
d_gene: TRBD1
v_gene: TRBV18
j_gene: TRBJ1-2
CDR3aa: CASSPRDRGGRTYGYTF
CDR3nt: TGTGCCAGCTCACCACGGGACAGGGGGGGCCGAACCTATGGCTACACCTTC

abundance: NA
len: 15
d_gene: NA
v_gene: TRBV2
j_gene: TRBJ2-1
CDR3aa: CASSEMQGSYNEQFF
CDR3nt: TGTGCCAGCAGTGAAATGCAGGGTTCCTACAATGAGCAGTTCTTC

abundance: many
len: 17
d_gene: NA
v_gene: TRBV6-6
j_gene: TRBJ1-2
CDR3aa: CASSYAPGAGENYGYTF
CDR3nt: TGTGCCAGCAGTTACGCCCCTGGGGCAGGGGAAAACTATGGCTACACCTTC

abundance: NA
len: 19
d_gene: TRBD2
v_gene: TRBV7-2
j_gene: TRBJ2-3
CDR3aa: CASSLAGLASSRGTDTQYF
CDR3nt: TGTGCCAGCAGCTTAGCGGGACTAGCGAGCTCTCGGGGCACAGATACGCAGTATTTT

abundance: many
len: 15
d_gene: TRBD1
v_gene: TRBV28
j_gene: TRBJ2-4
CDR3aa: CASSSRTGPKNIQYF
CDR3nt: TGTGCCAGCAGTTCCCGGACAGGGCCGAAAAACATTCAGTACTTC

abundance: NA
len: 14
d_gene: NA
v_gene: TRBV7-3
j_gene: TRBJ2-3
CDR3aa: CASSLIGYPDTQYF
CDR3nt: TGTGCCAGCAGCTTAATCGGTTATCCAGATACGCAGTATTTT

abundance: few
len: 14
d_gene: NA
v_gene: TRBV19
j_gene: TRBJ1-6
CDR3aa: CASSLGGRDSPLHF
CDR3nt: TGTGCCAGTAGTTTGGGGGGCAGGGATTCACCCCTCCACTTT

abundance: many
len: 14
d_gene: NA
v_gene: TRBV6-2/TRBV6-3
j_gene: TRBJ2-3
CDR3aa: CASSYSSTRDTQYF
CDR3nt: TGTGCCAGCAGTTACTCGAGTACTCGGGATACGCAGTATTTT

abundance: many
len: 15
d_gene: TRBD2
v_gene: TRBV11-2
j_gene: TRBJ2-1
CDR3aa: CASSLGLAGYNEQFF
CDR3nt: TGTGCCAGCAGCTTAGGACTAGCGGGTTATAATGAGCAGTTCTTC

abundance: many
len: 14
d_gene: NA
v_gene: TRBV6-1
j_gene: TRBJ2-3
CDR3aa: CTSTRAGDIDTQYF
CDR3nt: TGTACCAGCACTCGGGCAGGGGACATAGATACGCAGTATTTT